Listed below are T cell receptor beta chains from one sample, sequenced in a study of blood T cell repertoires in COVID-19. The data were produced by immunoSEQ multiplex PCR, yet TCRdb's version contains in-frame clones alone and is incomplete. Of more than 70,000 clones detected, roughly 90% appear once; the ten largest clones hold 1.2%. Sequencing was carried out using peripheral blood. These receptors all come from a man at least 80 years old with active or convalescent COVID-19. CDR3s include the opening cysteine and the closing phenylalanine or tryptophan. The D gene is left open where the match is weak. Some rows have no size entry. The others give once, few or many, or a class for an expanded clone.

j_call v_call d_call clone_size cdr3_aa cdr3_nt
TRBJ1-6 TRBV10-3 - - CAISEDGSGSPLHF TGTGCCATCAGTGAGGACGGATCGGGTTCACCCCTCCACTTT
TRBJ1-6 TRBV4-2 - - CASSQVGTRGANSPLHF TGTGCCAGCAGCCAAGTTGGAACGCGTGGGGCTAATTCACCCCTCCACTTT
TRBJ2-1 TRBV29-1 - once CSVEIVPCSGRYNEQFF TGCAGCGTTGAAATTGTTCCGTGTAGCGGAAGATACAATGAGCAGTTCTTC
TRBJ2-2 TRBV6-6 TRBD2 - CASWTSGSLKTGELFF TGTGCCAGCTGGACTAGCGGGAGCCTGAAGACCGGGGAGCTGTTTTTT
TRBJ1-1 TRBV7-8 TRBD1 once CASSFDRGRTEAFF TGTGCCAGCAGCTTCGACAGGGGGCGCACTGAAGCTTTCTTT
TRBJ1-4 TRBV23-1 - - CASSQLEVRLEKLFF TGCGCCAGCAGTCAGCTGGAGGTACGGCTTGAAAAACTGTTTTTT
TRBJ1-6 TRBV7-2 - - CASSPNRAASPLHF TGTGCCAGCAGCCCCAACAGGGCCGCTTCACCCCTCCACTTT
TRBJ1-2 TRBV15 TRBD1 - CATSFYRGNYGYTF TGTGCCACCAGCTTCTACAGGGGGAACTATGGCTACACCTTC
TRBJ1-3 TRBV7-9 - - CASSRGAGDGNTIYF TGTGCCAGCAGCCGAGGGGCAGGGGATGGAAACACCATATATTTT
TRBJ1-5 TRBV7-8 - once CASSLGATDSNQPQHF TGTGCCAGCAGCCTAGGGGCTACAGATAGCAATCAGCCCCAGCATTTT
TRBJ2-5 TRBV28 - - CASSFTARRETQYF TGTGCCAGCAGTTTTACGGCTAGGAGGGAGACCCAGTACTTC
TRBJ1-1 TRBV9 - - CASSVAGQNTEAFF TGTGCCAGCAGCGTAGCAGGGCAAAACACTGAAGCTTTCTTT
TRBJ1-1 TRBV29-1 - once CSVEPEVTEAFF TGCAGCGTTGAACCAGAGGTCACTGAAGCTTTCTTT
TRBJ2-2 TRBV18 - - CASSPVANTNTGELFF TGTGCCAGCTCACCAGTTGCCAACACGAACACCGGGGAGCTGTTTTTT